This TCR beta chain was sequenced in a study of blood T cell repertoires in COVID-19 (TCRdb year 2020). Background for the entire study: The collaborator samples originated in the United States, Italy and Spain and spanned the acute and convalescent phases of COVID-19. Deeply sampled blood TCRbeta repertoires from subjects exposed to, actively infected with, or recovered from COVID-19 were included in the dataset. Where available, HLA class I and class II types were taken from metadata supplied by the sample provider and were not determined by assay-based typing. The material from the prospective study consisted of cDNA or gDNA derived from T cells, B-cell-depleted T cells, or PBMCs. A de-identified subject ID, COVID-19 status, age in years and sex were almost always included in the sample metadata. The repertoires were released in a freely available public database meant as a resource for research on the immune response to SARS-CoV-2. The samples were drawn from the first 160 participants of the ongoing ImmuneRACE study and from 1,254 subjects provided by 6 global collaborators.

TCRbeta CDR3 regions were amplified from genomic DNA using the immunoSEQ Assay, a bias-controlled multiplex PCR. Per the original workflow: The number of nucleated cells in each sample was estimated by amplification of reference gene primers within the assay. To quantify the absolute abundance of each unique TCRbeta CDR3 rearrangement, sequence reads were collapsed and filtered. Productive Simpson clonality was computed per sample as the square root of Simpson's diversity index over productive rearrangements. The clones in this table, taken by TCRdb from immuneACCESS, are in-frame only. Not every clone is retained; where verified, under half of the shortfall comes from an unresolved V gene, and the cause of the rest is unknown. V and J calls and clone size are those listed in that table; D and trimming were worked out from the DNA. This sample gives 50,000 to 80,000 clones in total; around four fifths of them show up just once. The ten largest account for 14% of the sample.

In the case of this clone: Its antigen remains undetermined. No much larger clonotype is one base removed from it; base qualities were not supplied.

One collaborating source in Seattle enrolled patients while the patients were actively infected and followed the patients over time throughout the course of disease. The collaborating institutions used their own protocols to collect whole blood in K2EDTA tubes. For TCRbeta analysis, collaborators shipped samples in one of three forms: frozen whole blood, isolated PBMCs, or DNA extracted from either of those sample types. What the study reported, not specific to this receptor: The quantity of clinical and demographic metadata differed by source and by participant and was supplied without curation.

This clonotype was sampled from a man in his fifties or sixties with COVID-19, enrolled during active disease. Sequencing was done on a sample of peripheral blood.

The CDR3 corresponds to CASSHAGLAGPFF. The DNA reads TGTGCCAGCAGCCACGCCGGACTAGCGGGACCGTTCTTC. Recombination linked TRBV6-6 to TRBJ2-1, with TRBD2 matching 12 junction bases. Trimming accounts for 6 bases at V and 15 bases at J, while the number of junction bases matched to no gene is 9. Taken from cysteine to phenylalanine, the CDR3 has 13 residues. CDR3 DNA is the only sequence kept; it has 39 bases, read in frame from the first base. Sequences MNHNY (CDR1) and SVGAGI (CDR2) are obtained from the germline V gene (reference sequence).